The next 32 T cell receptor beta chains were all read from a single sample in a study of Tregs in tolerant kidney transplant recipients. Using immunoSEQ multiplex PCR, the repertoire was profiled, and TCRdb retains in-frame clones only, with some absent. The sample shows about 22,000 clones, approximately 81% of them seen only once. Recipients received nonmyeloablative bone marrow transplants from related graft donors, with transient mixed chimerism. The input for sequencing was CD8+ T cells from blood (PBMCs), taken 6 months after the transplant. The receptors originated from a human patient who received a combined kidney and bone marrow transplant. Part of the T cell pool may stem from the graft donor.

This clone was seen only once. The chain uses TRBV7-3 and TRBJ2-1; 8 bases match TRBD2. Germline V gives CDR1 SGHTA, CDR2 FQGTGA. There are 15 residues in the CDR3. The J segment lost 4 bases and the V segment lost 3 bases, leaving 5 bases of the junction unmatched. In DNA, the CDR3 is TGTGCCAGCAGCTTCTCGGGGGGGGGTTACAATGAGCAGTTCTTC. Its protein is CASSFSGGGYNEQFF.

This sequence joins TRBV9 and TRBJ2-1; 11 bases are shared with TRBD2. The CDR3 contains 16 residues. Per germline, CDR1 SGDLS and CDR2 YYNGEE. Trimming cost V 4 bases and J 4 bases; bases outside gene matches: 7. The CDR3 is CASSSTGTSGYNEQFF. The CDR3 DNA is TGTGCCAGCAGCTCAACCGGGACTAGCGGTTACAATGAGCAGTTCTTC.

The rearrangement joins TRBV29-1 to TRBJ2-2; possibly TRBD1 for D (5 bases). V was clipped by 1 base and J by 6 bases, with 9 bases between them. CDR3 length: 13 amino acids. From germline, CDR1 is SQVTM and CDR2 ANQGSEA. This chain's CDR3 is CSVEGRDAGELFF. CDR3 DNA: TGCAGCGTTGAAGGCAGGGATGCCGGGGAGCTGTTTTTT.

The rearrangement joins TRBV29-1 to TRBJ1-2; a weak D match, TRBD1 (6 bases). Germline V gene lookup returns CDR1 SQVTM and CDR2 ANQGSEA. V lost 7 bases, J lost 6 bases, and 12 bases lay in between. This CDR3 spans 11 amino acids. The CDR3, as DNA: TGCAGCGGTATGACAGGCGATGGCTACACCTTC. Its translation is CSGMTGDGYTF.

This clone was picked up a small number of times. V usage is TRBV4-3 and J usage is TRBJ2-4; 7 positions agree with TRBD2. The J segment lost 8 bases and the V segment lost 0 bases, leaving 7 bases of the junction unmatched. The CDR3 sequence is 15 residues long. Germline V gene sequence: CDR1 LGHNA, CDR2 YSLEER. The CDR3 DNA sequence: TGCGCCAGCAGCCAAGATCGACTGACTAGCCACATTCAGTACTTC. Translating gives CASSQDRLTSHIQYF.

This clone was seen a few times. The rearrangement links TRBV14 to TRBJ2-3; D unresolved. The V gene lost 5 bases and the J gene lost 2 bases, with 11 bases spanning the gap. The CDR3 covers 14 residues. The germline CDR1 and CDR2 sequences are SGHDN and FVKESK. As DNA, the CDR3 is TGTGCCAGCAGCTCAAACAGACACACAGATACGCAGTATTTT. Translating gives CASSSNRHTDTQYF.

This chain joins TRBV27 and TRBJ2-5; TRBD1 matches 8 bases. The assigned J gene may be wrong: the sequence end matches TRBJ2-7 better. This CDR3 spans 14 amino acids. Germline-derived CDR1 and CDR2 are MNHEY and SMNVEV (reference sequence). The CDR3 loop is CASSFGTGTYEQYF. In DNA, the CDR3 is TGTGCCAGCAGTTTCGGGACAGGTACTTACGAGCAGTACTTC.

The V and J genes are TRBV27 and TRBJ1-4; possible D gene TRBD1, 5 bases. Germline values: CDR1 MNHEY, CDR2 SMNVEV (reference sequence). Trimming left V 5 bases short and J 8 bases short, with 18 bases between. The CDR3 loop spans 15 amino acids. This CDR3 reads CASSHQTATLEKLFF. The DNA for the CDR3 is TGTGCCAGCAGTCACCAGACAGCCACCCTCGAAAAACTGTTTTTT.

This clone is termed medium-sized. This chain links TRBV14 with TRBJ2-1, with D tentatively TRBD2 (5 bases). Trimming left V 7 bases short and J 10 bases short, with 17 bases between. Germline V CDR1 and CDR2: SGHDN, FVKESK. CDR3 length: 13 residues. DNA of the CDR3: TGTGCCAGCACCACATCCAACGGGGTCGAGCAGTTCTTC. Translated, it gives CASTTSNGVEQFF.

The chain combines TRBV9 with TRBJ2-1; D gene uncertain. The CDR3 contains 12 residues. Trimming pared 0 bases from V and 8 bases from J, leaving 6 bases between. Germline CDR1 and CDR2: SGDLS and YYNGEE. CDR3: CASSVVSDEQFF. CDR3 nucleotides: TGTGCCAGCAGCGTAGTGAGCGATGAGCAGTTCTTC.

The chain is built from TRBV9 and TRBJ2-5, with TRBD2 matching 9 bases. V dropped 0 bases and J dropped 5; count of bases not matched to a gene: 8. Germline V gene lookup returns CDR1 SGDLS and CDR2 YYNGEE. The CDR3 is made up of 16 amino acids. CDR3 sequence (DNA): TGTGCCAGCAGCGTAGTTGCGGGGGGGCTTCTGGAGACCCAGTACTTC. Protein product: CASSVVAGGLLETQYF.

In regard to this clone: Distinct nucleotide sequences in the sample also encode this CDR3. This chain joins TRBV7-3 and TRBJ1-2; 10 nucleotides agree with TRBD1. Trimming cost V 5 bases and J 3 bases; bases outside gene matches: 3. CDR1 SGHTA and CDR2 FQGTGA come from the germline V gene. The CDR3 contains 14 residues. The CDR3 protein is CASSPGTGDYGYTF. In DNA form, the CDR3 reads TGTGCCAGCAGCCCAGGGACAGGGGACTATGGCTACACCTTC.

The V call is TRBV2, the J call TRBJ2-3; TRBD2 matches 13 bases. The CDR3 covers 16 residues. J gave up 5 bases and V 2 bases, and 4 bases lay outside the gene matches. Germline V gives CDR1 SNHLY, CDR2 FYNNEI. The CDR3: CASSEKLAGGRDTQYF. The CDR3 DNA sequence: TGTGCCAGCAGTGAAAAACTAGCGGGAGGGCGAGATACGCAGTATTTT.

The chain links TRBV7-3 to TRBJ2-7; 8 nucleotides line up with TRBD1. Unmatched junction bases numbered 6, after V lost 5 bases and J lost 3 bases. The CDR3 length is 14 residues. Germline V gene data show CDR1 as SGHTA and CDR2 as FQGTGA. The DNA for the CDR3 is TGTGCCAGCAGCCACCGGGACAGGAACTACGAGCAGTACTTC. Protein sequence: CASSHRDRNYEQYF.

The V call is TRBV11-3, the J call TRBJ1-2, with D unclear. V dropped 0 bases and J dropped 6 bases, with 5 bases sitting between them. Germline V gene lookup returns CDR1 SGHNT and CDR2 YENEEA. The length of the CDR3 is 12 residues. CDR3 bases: TGTGCCAGCAGCTTAGACCCGGATGGCTACACCTTC. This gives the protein CASSLDPDGYTF.

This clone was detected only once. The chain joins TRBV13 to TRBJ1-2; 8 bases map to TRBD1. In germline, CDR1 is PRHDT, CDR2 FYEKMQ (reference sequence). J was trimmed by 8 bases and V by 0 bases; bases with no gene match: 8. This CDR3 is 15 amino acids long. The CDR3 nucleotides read TGTGCCAGCAGCTTAGGCCGCAGGACAGGGCTGGGCTACACCTTC. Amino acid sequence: CASSLGRRTGLGYTF.

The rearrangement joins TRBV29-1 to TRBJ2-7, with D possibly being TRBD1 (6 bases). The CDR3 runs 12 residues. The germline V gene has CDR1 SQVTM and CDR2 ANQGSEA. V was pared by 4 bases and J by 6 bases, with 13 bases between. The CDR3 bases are TGCAGCGTTGTAGTTGGGGGCGCCGAGCAGTACTTC. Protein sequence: CSVVVGGAEQYF.

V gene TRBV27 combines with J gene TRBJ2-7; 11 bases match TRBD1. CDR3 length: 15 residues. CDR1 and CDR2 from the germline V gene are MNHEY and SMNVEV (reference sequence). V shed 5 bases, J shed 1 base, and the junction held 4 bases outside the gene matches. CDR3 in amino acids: CASSPGQGASYEQYF. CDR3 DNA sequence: TGTGCCAGCAGTCCAGGACAGGGGGCATCCTACGAGCAGTACTTC.

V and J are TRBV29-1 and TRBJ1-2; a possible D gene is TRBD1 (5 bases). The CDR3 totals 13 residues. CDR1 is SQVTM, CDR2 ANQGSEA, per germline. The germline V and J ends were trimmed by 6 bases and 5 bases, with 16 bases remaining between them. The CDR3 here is CSVISGGGYGYTF. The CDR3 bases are TGCAGCGTGATTTCCGGGGGAGGGTATGGCTACACCTTC.

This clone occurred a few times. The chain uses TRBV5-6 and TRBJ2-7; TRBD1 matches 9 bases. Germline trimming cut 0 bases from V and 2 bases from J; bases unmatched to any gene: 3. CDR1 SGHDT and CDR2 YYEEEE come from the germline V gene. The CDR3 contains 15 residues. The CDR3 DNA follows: TGTGCCAGCAGCTTGGGGGACAGGGAGCCCTACGAGCAGTACTTC. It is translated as CASSLGDREPYEQYF. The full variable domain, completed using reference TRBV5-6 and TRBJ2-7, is DAGVTQSPTHLIKTRGQQVTLRCSPKSGHDTVSWYQQALGQGPQFIFQYYEEEERQRGNFPDRFSGHQFPNYSSELNVNALLLGDSALYLCASSLGDREPYEQYFGPGTRLTVT.

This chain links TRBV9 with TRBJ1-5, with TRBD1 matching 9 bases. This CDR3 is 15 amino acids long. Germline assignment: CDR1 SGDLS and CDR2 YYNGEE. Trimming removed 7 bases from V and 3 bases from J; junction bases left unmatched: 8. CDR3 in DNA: TGTGCCAGCGGGGGGGGGACAGGGATCAATCAGCCCCAGCATTTT. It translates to CASGGGTGINQPQHF. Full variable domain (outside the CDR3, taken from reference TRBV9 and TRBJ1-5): DSGVTQTPKHLITATGQRVTLRCSPRSGDLSVYWYQQSLDQGLQFLIQYYNGEERAKGNILERFSAQQFPDLHSELNLSSLELGDSALYFCASGGGTGINQPQHFGDGTRLSIL.

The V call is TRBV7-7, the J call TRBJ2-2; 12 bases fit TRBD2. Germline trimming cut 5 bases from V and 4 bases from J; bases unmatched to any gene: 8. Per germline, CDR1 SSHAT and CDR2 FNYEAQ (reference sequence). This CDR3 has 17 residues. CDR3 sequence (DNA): TGTGCCAGCAGCCCACACGGACTAGCGGGACGCACCGGGGAGCTGTTTTTT. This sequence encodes CASSPHGLAGRTGELFF.

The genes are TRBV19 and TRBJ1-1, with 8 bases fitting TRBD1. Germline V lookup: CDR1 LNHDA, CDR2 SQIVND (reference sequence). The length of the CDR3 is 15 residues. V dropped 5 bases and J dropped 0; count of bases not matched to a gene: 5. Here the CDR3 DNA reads TGTGCCAGTAGTGAGGGGACAGGAATGAACACTGAAGCTTTCTTT. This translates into CASSEGTGMNTEAFF.

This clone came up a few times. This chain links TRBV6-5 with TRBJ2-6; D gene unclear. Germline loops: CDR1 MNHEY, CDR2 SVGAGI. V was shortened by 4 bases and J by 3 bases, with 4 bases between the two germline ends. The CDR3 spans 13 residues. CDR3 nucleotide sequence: TGTGCCAGCAGTTTATATGGGGCCAACGTCCTGACTTTC. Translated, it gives CASSLYGANVLTF.

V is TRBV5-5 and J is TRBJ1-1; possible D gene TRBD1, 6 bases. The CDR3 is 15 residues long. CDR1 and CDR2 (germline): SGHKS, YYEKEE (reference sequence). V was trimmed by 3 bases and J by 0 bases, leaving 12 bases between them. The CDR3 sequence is CASSSSGHLNTEAFF. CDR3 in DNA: TGTGCCAGCAGCTCCTCGGGACACCTGAACACTGAAGCTTTCTTT.

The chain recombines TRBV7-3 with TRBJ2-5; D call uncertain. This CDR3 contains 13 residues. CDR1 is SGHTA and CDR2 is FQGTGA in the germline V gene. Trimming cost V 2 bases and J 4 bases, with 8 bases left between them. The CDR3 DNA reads TGTGCCAGCAGCTTATGGCTTGGAGAGACCCAGTACTTC. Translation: CASSLWLGETQYF.

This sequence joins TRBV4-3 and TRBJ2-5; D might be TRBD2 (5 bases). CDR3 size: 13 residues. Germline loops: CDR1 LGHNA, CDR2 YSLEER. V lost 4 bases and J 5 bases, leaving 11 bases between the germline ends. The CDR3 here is CASSLGEGETQYF. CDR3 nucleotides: TGCGCCAGCAGCCTCGGGGAAGGTGAGACCCAGTACTTC.

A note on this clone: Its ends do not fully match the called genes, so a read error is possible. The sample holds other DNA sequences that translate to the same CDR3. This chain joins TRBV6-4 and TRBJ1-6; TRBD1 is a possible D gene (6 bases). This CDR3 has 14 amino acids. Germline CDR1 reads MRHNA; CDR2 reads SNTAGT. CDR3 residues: CASSHGDTNSPLHF. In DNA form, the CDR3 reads TGTGCCAGCAGTCACGGGGACACTAATTCCCCCCTCCACTTT.

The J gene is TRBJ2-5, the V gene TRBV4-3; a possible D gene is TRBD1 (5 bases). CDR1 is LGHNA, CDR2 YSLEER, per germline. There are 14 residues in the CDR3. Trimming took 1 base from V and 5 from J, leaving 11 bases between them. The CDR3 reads CASSQGAGAETQYF. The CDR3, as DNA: TGCGCCAGCAGCCAAGGCGCTGGGGCGGAGACCCAGTACTTC.

Here the CDR3 reads CASSGFEDEQFF. The CDR3, as DNA: TGTGCCAGCAGTGGATTCGAGGATGAGCAGTTCTTC. V and J are TRBV27 and TRBJ2-1; D is undetermined. V lost 5 bases, J lost 8 bases, and 10 bases lay in between. CDR1 is MNHEY and CDR2 is SMNVEV in the germline V gene (reference sequence). The CDR3 covers 12 residues.

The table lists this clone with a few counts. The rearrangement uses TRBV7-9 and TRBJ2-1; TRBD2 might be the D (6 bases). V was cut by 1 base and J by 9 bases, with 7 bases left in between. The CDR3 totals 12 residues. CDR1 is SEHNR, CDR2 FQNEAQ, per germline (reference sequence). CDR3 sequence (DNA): TGTGCCAGCAGCTTAGTGGGGGGTGAGCAGTTCTTC. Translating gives CASSLVGGEQFF.

The CDR3 sequence: CACQAPWTVYEQYF. Here the CDR3 DNA reads TGTGCCTGCCAAGCCCCCTGGACAGTCTACGAGCAGTACTTC. The chain couples TRBV30 to TRBJ2-7, with D perhaps TRBD1 (6 bases). This CDR3 is built from 14 residues. Germline lookup yields CDR1 GTSNPN and CDR2 SVGIG (reference sequence). V gave up 6 bases and J gave up 3 bases, with 18 bases separating them. Together with reference TRBV30 and TRBJ2-7, the CDR3 gives the full variable domain: SQTIHQWPATLVQPVGSPLSLECTVEGTSNPNLYWYRQAAGRGLQLLFYSVGIGQISSEVPQNLSASRPQDRQFILSSKKLLLSDSGFYLCACQAPWTVYEQYFGPGTRLTVT.